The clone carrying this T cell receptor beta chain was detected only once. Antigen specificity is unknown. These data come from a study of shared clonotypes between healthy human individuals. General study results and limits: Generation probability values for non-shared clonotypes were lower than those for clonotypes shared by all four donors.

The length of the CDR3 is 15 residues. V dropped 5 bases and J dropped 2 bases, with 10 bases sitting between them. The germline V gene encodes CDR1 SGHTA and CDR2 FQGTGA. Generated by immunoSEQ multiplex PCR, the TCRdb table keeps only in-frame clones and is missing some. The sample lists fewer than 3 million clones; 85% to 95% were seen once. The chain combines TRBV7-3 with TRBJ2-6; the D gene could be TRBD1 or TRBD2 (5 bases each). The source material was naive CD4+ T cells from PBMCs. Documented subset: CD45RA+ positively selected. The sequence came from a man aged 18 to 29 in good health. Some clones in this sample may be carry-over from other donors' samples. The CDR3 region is CASSPGDPGANVLTF. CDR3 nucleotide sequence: TGTGCCAGCAGCCCTGGGGACCCTGGGGCCAACGTCCTGACTTTC.